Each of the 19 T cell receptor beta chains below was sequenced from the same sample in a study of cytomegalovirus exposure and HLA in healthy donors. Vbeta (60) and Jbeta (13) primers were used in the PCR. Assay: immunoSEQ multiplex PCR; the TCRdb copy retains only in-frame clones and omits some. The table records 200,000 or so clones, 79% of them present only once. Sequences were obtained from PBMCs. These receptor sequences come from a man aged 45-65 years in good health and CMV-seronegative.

The chain's CDR3 is CSVEDPSGGAPEQFF. DNA of the CDR3: TGCAGCGTTGAAGACCCTAGCGGGGGGGCCCCTGAGCAGTTCTTC. The chain has TRBV29-1 and TRBJ2-1; 12 bases agree with TRBD2. This CDR3 is 15 amino acids long. Per germline, CDR1 SQVTM and CDR2 ANQGSEA. V lost 0 bases to trimming and J lost 9 bases; unmatched junction nucleotides: 6.

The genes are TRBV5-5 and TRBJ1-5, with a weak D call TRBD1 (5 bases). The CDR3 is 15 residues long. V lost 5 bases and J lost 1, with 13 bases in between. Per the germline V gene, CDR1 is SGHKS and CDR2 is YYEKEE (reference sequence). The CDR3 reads CASSGVSGSNQPQHF. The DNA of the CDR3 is TGTGCCAGCAGTGGGGTTTCAGGGAGCAATCAGCCCCAGCATTTT.

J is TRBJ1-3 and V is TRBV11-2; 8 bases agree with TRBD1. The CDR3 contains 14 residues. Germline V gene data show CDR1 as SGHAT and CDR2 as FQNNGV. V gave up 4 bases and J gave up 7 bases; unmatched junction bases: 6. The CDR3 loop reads CASSSGPGGNTIYF. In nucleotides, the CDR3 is TGTGCCAGCAGCTCAGGACCAGGGGGCAACACCATATATTTT.

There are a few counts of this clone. The CDR3 region has the DNA TGTGCCAGCAGTTTATTGACTGCGACTAGCACAGATACGCAGTATTTT. Its translation is CASSLLTATSTDTQYF. This chain connects TRBV27 to TRBJ2-3; D remains unclear. Trimming cost V 1 base and J 0 bases, with 11 bases left between them. There are 16 residues in the CDR3. The germline CDR1 and CDR2 sequences are MNHEY and SMNVEV (reference sequence).

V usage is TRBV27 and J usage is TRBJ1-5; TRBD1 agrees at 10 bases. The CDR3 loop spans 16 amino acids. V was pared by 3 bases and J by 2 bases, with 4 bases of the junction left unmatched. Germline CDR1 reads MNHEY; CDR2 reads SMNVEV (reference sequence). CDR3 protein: CASSLTGTGGNQPQHF. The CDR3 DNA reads TGTGCCAGCAGTTTGACCGGGACAGGGGGCAATCAGCCCCAGCATTTT.

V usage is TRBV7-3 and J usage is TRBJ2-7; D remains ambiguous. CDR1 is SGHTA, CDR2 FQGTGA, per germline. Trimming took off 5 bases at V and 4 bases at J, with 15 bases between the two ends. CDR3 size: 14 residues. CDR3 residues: CASSPAQVDYEQYF. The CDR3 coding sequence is TGTGCCAGCAGCCCAGCCCAGGTGGATTACGAGCAGTACTTC.

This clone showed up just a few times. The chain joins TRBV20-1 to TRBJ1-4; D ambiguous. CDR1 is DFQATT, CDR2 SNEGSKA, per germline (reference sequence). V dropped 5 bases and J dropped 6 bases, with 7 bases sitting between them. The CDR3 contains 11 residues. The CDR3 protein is CSAGADEKLFF. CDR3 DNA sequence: TGCAGTGCTGGAGCGGATGAAAAACTGTTTTTT.

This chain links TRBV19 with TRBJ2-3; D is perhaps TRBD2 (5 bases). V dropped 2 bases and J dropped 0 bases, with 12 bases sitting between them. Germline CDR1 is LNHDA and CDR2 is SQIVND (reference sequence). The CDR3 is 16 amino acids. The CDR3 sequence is CASSISGSGSTDTQYF. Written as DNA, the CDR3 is TGTGCCAGTAGTATAAGTGGGAGTGGGAGCACAGATACGCAGTATTTT.

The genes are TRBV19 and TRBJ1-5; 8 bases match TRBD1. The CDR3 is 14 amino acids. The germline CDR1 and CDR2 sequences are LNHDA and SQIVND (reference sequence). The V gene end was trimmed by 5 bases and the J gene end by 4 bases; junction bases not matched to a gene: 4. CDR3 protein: CASSERQGNQPQHF. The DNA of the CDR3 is TGTGCCAGTAGTGAGCGACAGGGGAATCAGCCCCAGCATTTT.

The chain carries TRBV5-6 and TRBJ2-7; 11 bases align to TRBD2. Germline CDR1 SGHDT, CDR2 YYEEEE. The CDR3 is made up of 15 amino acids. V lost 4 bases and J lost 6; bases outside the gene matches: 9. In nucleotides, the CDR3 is TGTGCCAGCAGCAAAGACAGACTAGCGGGACCCGAGCAGTACTTC. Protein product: CASSKDRLAGPEQYF.

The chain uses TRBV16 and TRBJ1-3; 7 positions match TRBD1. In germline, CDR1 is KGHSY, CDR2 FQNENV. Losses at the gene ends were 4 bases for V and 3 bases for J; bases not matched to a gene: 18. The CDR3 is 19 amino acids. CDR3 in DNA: TGTGCCAGCAGCCGCGATGAGTTAAGGGGGCGCGGATATGGAAACACCATATATTTT. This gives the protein CASSRDELRGRGYGNTIYF.

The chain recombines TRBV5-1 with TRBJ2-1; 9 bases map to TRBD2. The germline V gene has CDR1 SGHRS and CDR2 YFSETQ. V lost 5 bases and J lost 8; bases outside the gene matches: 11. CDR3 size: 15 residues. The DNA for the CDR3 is TGCGCCAGCAGGGTTGGTACTAGCGGGTTCGATGAGCAGTTCTTC. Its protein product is CASRVGTSGFDEQFF.

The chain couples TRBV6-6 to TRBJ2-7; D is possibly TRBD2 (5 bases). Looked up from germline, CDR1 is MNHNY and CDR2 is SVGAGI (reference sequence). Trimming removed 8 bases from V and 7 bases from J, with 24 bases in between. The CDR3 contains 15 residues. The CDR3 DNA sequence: TGTGCCAGCCGTCAACCTGGACTTAGCCGTTGGGAGCAGTACTTC. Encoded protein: CASRQPGLSRWEQYF.

The CDR3 DNA reads as TGTGCCAGCAGTTTATGGTCGAGACAGGGGTATGAGCAGTTCTTC. This sequence encodes CASSLWSRQGYEQFF. V gene TRBV28 combines with J gene TRBJ2-1, with TRBD1 identical over 8 bases. The CDR3 is 15 residues long. The germline gives CDR1 MDHEN, CDR2 SYDVKM. The J segment lost 8 bases and the V segment lost 0 bases, leaving 6 bases of the junction unmatched.

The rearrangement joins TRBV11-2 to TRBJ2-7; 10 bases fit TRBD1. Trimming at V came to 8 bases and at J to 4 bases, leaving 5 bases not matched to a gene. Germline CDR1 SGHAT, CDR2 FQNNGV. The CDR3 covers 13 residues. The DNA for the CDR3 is TGTGCCAGCGGAAGGGACAGGGGATACGAGCAGTACTTC. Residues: CASGRDRGYEQYF. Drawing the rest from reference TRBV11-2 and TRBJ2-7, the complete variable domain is EAGVAQSPRYKIIEKRQSVAFWCNPISGHATLYWYQQILGQGPKLLIQFQNNGVVDDSQLPKDRFSAERLKGVDSTLKIQPAKLEDSAVYLCASGRDRGYEQYFGPGTRLTVT.

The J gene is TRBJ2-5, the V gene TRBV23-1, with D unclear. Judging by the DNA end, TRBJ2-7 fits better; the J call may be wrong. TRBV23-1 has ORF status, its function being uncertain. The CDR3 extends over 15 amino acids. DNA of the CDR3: TGCGCCAGCAGTCAAACGTTCGAGAGCTCCTACGAGCAGTACTTC. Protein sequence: CASSQTFESSYEQYF.

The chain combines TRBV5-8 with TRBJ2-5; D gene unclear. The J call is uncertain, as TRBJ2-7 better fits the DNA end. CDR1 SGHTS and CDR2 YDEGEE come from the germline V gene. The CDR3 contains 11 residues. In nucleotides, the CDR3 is TGTGCCAGCAGCTTGGGCTACGAGCAGTACTTC. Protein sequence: CASSLGYEQYF.

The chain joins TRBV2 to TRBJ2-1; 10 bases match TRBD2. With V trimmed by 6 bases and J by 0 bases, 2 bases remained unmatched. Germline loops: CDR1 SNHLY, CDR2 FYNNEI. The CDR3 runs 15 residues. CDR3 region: CASRAGGSSYNEQFF. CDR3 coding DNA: TGTGCCAGCAGAGCGGGAGGGAGCTCCTACAATGAGCAGTTCTTC.

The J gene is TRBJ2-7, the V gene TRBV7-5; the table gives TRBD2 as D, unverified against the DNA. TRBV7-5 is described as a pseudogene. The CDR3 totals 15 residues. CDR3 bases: TGTGTCAGAAGCTTAGATGTGTATGGACTTGAGCTACGGTACTTC. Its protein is CVRSLDVYGLELRYF.